One and the same sample provided the 28 T cell receptor beta chains below, sequenced in a study of blood T cell repertoires in COVID-19. Data came from immunoSEQ multiplex PCR; TCRdb stores just in-frame clones and leaves some out. The data show under 250,000 clones, roughly 83% seen once. The sample taken for sequencing was peripheral blood. The origin of the receptors is a woman in her sixties or seventies with active or convalescent COVID-19.

This chain links TRBV27 with TRBJ1-2; 7 positions agree with TRBD1. The CDR3 spans 11 residues. Germline trimming cut 9 bases from V and 7 bases from J; bases unmatched to any gene: 5. CDR1 and CDR2 from the germline V gene are MNHEY and SMNVEV (reference sequence). This CDR3 is CASAGGGGYTF. The CDR3 DNA reads as TGTGCCAGTGCAGGGGGAGGTGGCTACACCTTC.

This CDR3 reads CSVSVGGNYGYTF. The CDR3, as DNA: TGCAGCGTTTCAGTGGGAGGGAACTATGGCTACACCTTC. The rearrangement uses TRBV29-1 and TRBJ1-2; D is unresolved. The CDR3 is made up of 13 amino acids. V lost 5 bases and J lost 2, with 12 bases in between. CDR1 is SQVTM and CDR2 is ANQGSEA in the germline V gene.

The chain has TRBV7-8 and TRBJ1-3; no clear D. There are 13 residues in the CDR3. With 1 base removed from V and 6 bases from J, the gap between germline ends came to 7 bases. Germline V CDR1 and CDR2: SGHVS, FQNEAQ. The CDR3: CASSLGGENTIYF. The DNA for the CDR3 is TGTGCCAGCAGCTTAGGAGGAGAAAACACCATATATTTT. The variable domain in full, with the rest retrieved from reference TRBV7-8 and TRBJ1-3, is GAGVSQSPRYKVAKRGQDVALRCDPISGHVSLFWYQQALGQGPEFLTYFQNEAQLDKSGLPSDRFFAERPEGSVSTLKIQRTQQEDSAVYLCASSLGGENTIYFGEGSWLTVV.

This clone was seen more than once but under ten times. This chain connects TRBV7-2 to TRBJ2-2; a possible D gene is TRBD2 (6 bases). V lost 10 bases and J lost 1, with 16 bases in between. This CDR3 has 15 residues. CDR1 and CDR2 (germline): SGHTA, FQGNSA. CDR3 in DNA: TGTGCCACTCAGCCGACCGGGGGGAACACCGGGGAGCTGTTTTTT. Residues: CATQPTGGNTGELFF.

CDR3: CASSLSMTPEKLFF. CDR3 nucleotides: TGTGCCAGCAGCTTATCGATGACTCCTGAAAAACTGTTTTTT. The chain joins TRBV11-2 to TRBJ1-4, with D hard to call. Deletions cut 2 bases from V and 7 bases from J, with 11 bases between. The CDR3 loop spans 14 amino acids. Per the germline V gene, CDR1 is SGHAT and CDR2 is FQNNGV.

This clone has a handful of counts. The chain recombines TRBV5-4 with TRBJ1-2; the D is unclear. V was clipped by 4 bases and J by 7 bases, with 17 bases between them. Germline CDR1 SGHNT, CDR2 YYREEE (reference sequence). The CDR3 consists of 14 residues. The CDR3 loop reads CASSPSLGPGGYTF. In DNA, the CDR3 is TGTGCCAGCAGCCCCTCCCTGGGTCCGGGTGGCTACACCTTC.

This chain uses TRBV7-2 with TRBJ2-7; D is ambiguous. The CDR3 runs to 12 residues. Trimming cost V 5 bases and J 3 bases, with 8 bases left between them. CDR1 is SGHTA, CDR2 FQGNSA, per germline. The CDR3 is CASSQSGYEQYF. The CDR3, as DNA: TGTGCCAGCAGCCAGTCAGGCTACGAGCAGTACTTC.

The rearrangement links TRBV19 to TRBJ2-5; 15 nucleotides agree with TRBD2. The CDR3 spans 17 residues. V trimming: 0 bases; J trimming: 5 bases; junction bases outside the gene matches: 4. Germline CDR1 and CDR2: LNHDA and SQIVND (reference sequence). The CDR3 DNA sequence: TGTGCCAGTAGTATAGAAGGACTAGCGGGGGGGCAGGAGACCCAGTACTTC. Encoded protein: CASSIEGLAGGQETQYF.

CDR3 nucleotides: TGTGCCAGCAGCTTGGTTCCCCTAGCGGGATCTGGGAATGAGCAGTTCTTC. Translated, it gives CASSLVPLAGSGNEQFF. This rearrangement joins TRBV5-5 to TRBJ2-1; 9 bases map to TRBD2. Trimming removed 0 bases from V and 7 bases from J; junction bases left unmatched: 11. Germline CDR1 and CDR2: SGHKS and YYEKEE (reference sequence). This CDR3 is 17 amino acids long. The entire variable domain, with the rest obtained from reference TRBV5-5 and TRBJ2-1, is as follows: DAGVTQSPTHLIKTRGQQVTLRCSPISGHKSVSWYQQVLGQGPQFIFQYYEKEERGRGNFPDRFSARQFPNYSSELNVNALLLGDSALYLCASSLVPLAGSGNEQFFGPGTRLTVL.

The V call is TRBV10-3, the J call TRBJ2-5; 9 bases are shared with TRBD2. Germline V gene data show CDR1 as ENHRY and CDR2 as SYGVKD. The CDR3 is 15 residues long. The ends lost 3 bases at V and 2 bases at J; junction bases unmatched: 4. The CDR3 region is CAISERLAEQETQYF. CDR3 coding DNA: TGTGCCATCAGTGAAAGACTAGCGGAACAAGAGACCCAGTACTTC.

The chain has TRBV9 and TRBJ1-3, with unresolved D. Germline CDR1 and CDR2: SGDLS and YYNGEE. This CDR3 has 16 residues. V lost 0 bases, J lost 0 bases, and 10 bases lay in between. The CDR3 loop reads CASSVAPAGSGNTIYF. The CDR3, as DNA: TGTGCCAGCAGCGTAGCCCCCGCGGGCTCTGGAAACACCATATATTTT.

The chain recombines TRBV5-4 with TRBJ2-3; the D is unclear. The CDR3 contains 14 residues. The germline CDR1 and CDR2 sequences are SGHNT and YYREEE (reference sequence). Deletions cut 5 bases from V and 6 bases from J, with 16 bases between. DNA for the CDR3: TGTGCCAGCAGATATACATCTAGTGCTGATACGCAGTATTTT. Protein product: CASRYTSSADTQYF.

The sample holds a few counts of this clone. The rearrangement joins TRBV19 to TRBJ1-3; TRBD1 aligns across 8 bases. The CDR3 contains 14 residues. Germline-derived CDR1 and CDR2 are LNHDA and SQIVND (reference sequence). Trimming at V came to 9 bases and at J to 6 bases, leaving 10 bases not matched to a gene. CDR3 nucleotides: TGTGCCAGCTCGACAGGGGACAGTGTAAACACCATATATTTT. This translates into CASSTGDSVNTIYF.

The chain joins TRBV2 to TRBJ1-2; possibly TRBD1 for D (6 bases). This CDR3 has 13 residues. The V end lost 0 bases, the J end lost 9 bases, and 11 bases lay between the germline ends. CDR1 is SNHLY and CDR2 is FYNNEI in the germline V gene. The CDR3 nucleotides read TGTGCCAGCAGTGAAGCGCTTCAGGGGAGCTACACCTTC. It specifies CASSEALQGSYTF.

This clone was seen just once. The chain uses TRBV7-2 and TRBJ1-4; D not resolved. The length of the CDR3 is 14 residues. The V end lost 5 bases, the J end lost 11 bases, and 18 bases lay between the germline ends. Germline V gene data show CDR1 as SGHTA and CDR2 as FQGNSA. CDR3 coding DNA: TGTGCCAGCAGCACTAGAGGGAGAGGGAGGAAACTGTTTTTT. Translated: CASSTRGRGRKLFF. Together with reference TRBV7-2 and TRBJ1-4, the CDR3 gives the full variable domain: GAGVSQSPSNKVTEKGKDVELRCDPISGHTALYWYRQSLGQGLEFLIYFQGNSAPDKSGLPSDRFSAERTGGSVSTLTIQRTQQEDSAVYLCASSTRGRGRKLFFGSGTQLSVL.

The chain uses TRBV7-2 and TRBJ1-1, with 9 bases fitting TRBD1. Looked up from germline, CDR1 is SGHTA and CDR2 is FQGNSA. V lost 2 bases to trimming and J lost 7 bases; unmatched junction nucleotides: 11. The CDR3 loop spans 16 amino acids. The CDR3 bases are TGTGCCAGCAGCTTAACCTGGGACAGGGCTTATCTTGAAGCTTTCTTT. This encodes CASSLTWDRAYLEAFF.

V gene TRBV24-1 combines with J gene TRBJ1-2; 7 bases map to TRBD1. The length of the CDR3 is 14 residues. V lost 7 bases, J lost 4 bases, and 8 bases stayed unmatched. Germline CDR1 and CDR2: KGHDR and SFDVKD. CDR3 loop: CATSSRQGGYGYTF. The CDR3 nucleotides read TGTGCCACCAGCTCGCGACAGGGTGGCTATGGCTACACCTTC.

The rearrangement joins TRBV6-4 to TRBJ2-3, with 10 nucleotides matching TRBD2. V shed 3 bases, J shed 4 bases, and the junction held 7 bases outside the gene matches. CDR3 length: 16 amino acids. Germline-derived CDR1 and CDR2 are MRHNA and SNTAGT. The CDR3 sequence is CASSDGAGGTPDTQYF. The CDR3 coding sequence is TGTGCCAGCAGTGATGGAGCGGGGGGGACTCCAGATACGCAGTATTTT.

This clone was counted once. The rearrangement links TRBV27 to TRBJ2-7; a weak D match, TRBD2 (6 bases). Trimming pared 2 bases from V and 5 bases from J, leaving 16 bases between. There are 15 residues in the CDR3. CDR1 and CDR2 from the germline V gene are MNHEY and SMNVEV (reference sequence). CDR3 nucleotide sequence: TGTGCCAGCAGTTTAGAGGGAGGCTCCACCCACGAGCAGTACTTC. Residues: CASSLEGGSTHEQYF.

V and J are TRBV5-1 and TRBJ2-3, with TRBD2 matching 13 bases. Germline V lookup: CDR1 SGHRS, CDR2 YFSETQ. This CDR3 region has 16 residues. V lost 0 bases, J lost 4 bases, and 2 bases stayed unmatched. The CDR3, as DNA: TGCGCCAGCAGCTTGGCCGGGACTAGCGGGGCAGATACGCAGTATTTT. Translation gives CASSLAGTSGADTQYF.

The chain is built from TRBV7-3 and TRBJ1-1; 8 bases fit TRBD1. J was trimmed by 10 bases and V by 5 bases; bases with no gene match: 12. The CDR3 loop spans 14 amino acids. Germline CDR1 and CDR2: SGHTA and FQGTGA. The CDR3 nucleotides read TGTGCCAGCAGCCCAACAGGGGGGGCAGGCCGAGCTTTCTTT. It codes for CASSPTGGAGRAFF.

The chain employs TRBV5-1 and TRBJ1-6; a possible D gene is TRBD1 (6 bases). Germline V gives CDR1 SGHRS, CDR2 YFSETQ. Trimming took 0 bases from V and 0 from J, leaving 16 bases between them. CDR3 length equals 19 residues. The DNA of the CDR3 is TGCGCCAGCAGCTTGGAAGGGACAACTTCGAGCTCCTATAATTCACCCCTCCACTTT. The encoded protein is CASSLEGTTSSSYNSPLHF.

This clone was observed a single time. The chain has TRBV2 and TRBJ2-7; D possibly corresponds to TRBD2 (7 bases). V dropped 6 bases and J dropped 3 bases, with 21 bases sitting between them. The CDR3 covers 16 residues. Germline CDR1 and CDR2: SNHLY and FYNNEI. The CDR3, as DNA: TGTGCCAGCAGCGGGGGGCCCTCGACTAGTATCTACGAGCAGTACTTC. Its translation: CASSGGPSTSIYEQYF.

The chain is built from TRBV9 and TRBJ1-5; 8 nucleotides align to TRBD1. Germline loops: CDR1 SGDLS, CDR2 YYNGEE. This CDR3 contains 14 residues. After removal of 4 bases from V and 6 bases from J, the junction contained 6 bases not matched to a gene. This CDR3 is CASSQGANVQPQHF. CDR3 DNA: TGTGCCAGCAGCCAGGGGGCTAACGTTCAGCCCCAGCATTTT.

The chain links TRBV18 to TRBJ1-4; the match to TRBD1 covers 7 bases. The CDR3 loop spans 15 amino acids. Trimming at V came to 3 bases and at J to 8 bases, leaving 9 bases not matched to a gene. CDR1 is KGHSH, CDR2 LQKENI, per germline. The CDR3 DNA reads TGTGCCAGCTCACCCGGACAGGACAGGCTGGAAAAACTGTTTTTT. This sequence encodes CASSPGQDRLEKLFF.

This chain links TRBV6-1 with TRBJ1-2, with D unresolved. The CDR3 runs 15 residues. Germline V CDR1 and CDR2: MNHNS, SASEGT. V lost 0 bases to trimming and J lost 4 bases, with 12 bases between them. In DNA, the CDR3 is TGTGCCAGCAGTGAAGCACTGAGAGGAGCCTATGGCTACACCTTC. It encodes CASSEALRGAYGYTF.

The rearrangement uses TRBV5-1 and TRBJ1-1, with unresolved D. Germline V gene lookup returns CDR1 SGHRS and CDR2 YFSETQ. Trimming cost V 0 bases and J 4 bases, with 19 bases left between them. The CDR3 covers 17 residues. The CDR3 DNA reads TGCGCCAGCAGCTTGGCCGAAAGCAGGCTTGGGAGCACTGAAGCTTTCTTT. Translation gives CASSLAESRLGSTEAFF.

This rearrangement joins TRBV29-1 to TRBJ2-7, with 8 bases aligning to TRBD2. Trimming removed 2 bases from V and 4 bases from J; junction bases left unmatched: 7. CDR1 is SQVTM and CDR2 is ANQGSEA in the germline V gene. This CDR3 spans 14 amino acids. The CDR3 region is CSVESGTRGYEQYF. As DNA, the CDR3 is TGCAGCGTTGAATCCGGGACTAGAGGGTACGAGCAGTACTTC.